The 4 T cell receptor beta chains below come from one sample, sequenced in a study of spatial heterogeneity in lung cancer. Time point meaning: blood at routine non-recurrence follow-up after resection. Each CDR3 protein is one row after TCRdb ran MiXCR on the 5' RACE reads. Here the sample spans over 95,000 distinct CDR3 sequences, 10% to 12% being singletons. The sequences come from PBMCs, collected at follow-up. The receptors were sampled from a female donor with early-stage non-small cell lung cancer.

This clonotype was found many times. CDR3 DNA sequence: TGTGCCAGCAGTTTATCGACGGGGAGGTCTCAGCCCCAGCATTTT. As protein: CASSLSTGRSQPQHF. The genes are TRBV28 and TRBJ1-5; no clear D. This CDR3 spans 15 amino acids. The V and J ends lost 1 base and 6 bases respectively, with 13 bases between them. Looked up from germline, CDR1 is MDHEN and CDR2 is SYDVKM. The variable domain in full, completed from reference TRBV28 and TRBJ1-5, reads DVKVTQSSRYLVKRTGEKVFLECVQDMDHENMFWYRQDPGLGLRLIYFSYDVKMKEKGDIPEGYSVSREKKERFSLILESASTNQTSMYLCASSLSTGRSQPQHFGDGTRLSIL.

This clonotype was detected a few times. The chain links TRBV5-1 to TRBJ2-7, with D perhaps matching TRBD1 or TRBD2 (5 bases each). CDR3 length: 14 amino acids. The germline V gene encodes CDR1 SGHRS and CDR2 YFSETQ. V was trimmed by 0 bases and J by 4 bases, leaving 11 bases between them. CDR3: CASSLGRGRYEQYF. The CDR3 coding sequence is TGCGCCAGCAGCTTGGGTCGGGGCCGATACGAGCAGTACTTC.

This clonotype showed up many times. DNA for the CDR3: TGTGCCAGCAGCTCGTTGGAGCGGGAGACTCAGCAGTTCTTC. Amino acid sequence: CASSSLERETQQFF. The gene calls are TRBV11-2 and TRBJ2-1, with 8 bases identical to TRBD2. CDR1 and CDR2 from the germline V gene are SGHAT and FQNNGV. The CDR3 runs 14 residues. V lost 4 bases to trimming and J lost 11 bases; unmatched junction nucleotides: 10.

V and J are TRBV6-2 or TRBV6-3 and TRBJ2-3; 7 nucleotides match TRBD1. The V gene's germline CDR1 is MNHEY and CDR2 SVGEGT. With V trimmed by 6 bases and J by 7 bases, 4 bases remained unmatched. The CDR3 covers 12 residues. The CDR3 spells CASRQGRNTQYF. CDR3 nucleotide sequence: TGTGCCAGCAGACAGGGGCGAAATACGCAGTATTTT.